This T cell receptor (beta chain) was observed in a study of blood T cells in healthy people across ages. Background on the study: There was about one barcoded beta molecule captured by template switching per two T cells.

Then a second PCR, running roughly 7 to 11 cycles, was carried out with a sample-barcoded 5' primer and a J-beta primer mix. MiXCR, applied by TCRdb to the 5' RACE reads, yields one record per CDR3 protein. In the table there are fewer than 1,200,000 distinct CDR3 sequences, approximately 25% of which are singletons. The germline V gene encodes CDR1 SGHDT and CDR2 YYEEEE. J gave up 2 bases and V 0 bases, and 5 bases lay outside the gene matches. This CDR3 is built from 16 residues. The same data also went into a second study, on T cells of mothers and their children. That publication notes: Slightly higher but non-significant overlap marked related mother-child pairs versus unrelated pairs.

This TCR was sampled from a girl aged 2-10 years in good health. The chain joins TRBV5-6 to TRBJ2-3; 8 bases line up with TRBD2. The sequenced sample was blood. CDR3 DNA: TGTGCCAGCAGCTTGGTGGCGGGAGGACTCACAGATACGCAGTATTTT. It is translated as CASSLVAGGLTDTQYF. Using reference TRBV5-6 and TRBJ2-3 for the parts outside the CDR3, the full variable domain is DAGVTQSPTHLIKTRGQQVTLRCSPKSGHDTVSWYQQALGQGPQFIFQYYEEEERQRGNFPDRFSGHQFPNYSSELNVNALLLGDSALYLCASSLVAGGLTDTQYFGPGTRLTVL.